The 7 T cell receptor beta chains below all came from one sample that was sequenced in a study of blood T cell repertoires in COVID-19 (dated by TCRdb to the early 2020s). The library was made by the immunoSEQ multiplex PCR assay. In TCRdb, the immuneACCESS table is reduced to in-frame sequences with V and J assigned. These tables do not hold every clone; where another copy was compared, an unresolved V gene accounts for under half, and the others remain unexplained. The sample table holds 300,000 to 400,000 clones, of which 87% were seen once. The ten largest clonotypes hold about 2.3% of the sample. Sequenced material: peripheral blood. These receptor sequences come from a woman aged 55 to 70 with COVID-19, enrolled during active disease.

V gene TRBV5-6 combines with J gene TRBJ1-5, with D possibly TRBD1 on 5 matching bases. Trimming pared 4 bases from V and 0 bases from J, leaving 11 bases between. CDR3 length: 15 amino acids. Germline CDR1 reads SGHDT; CDR2 reads YYEEEE. CDR3 DNA: TGTGCCAGCAGCCGAGGACAACTTAGCAATCAGCCCCAGCATTTT. It yields the protein CASSRGQLSNQPQHF.

The V call is TRBV9, the J call TRBJ2-7, with D tentatively TRBD2 (6 bases). There are 14 residues in the CDR3. Trimming pared 4 bases from V and 3 bases from J, leaving 14 bases between. Germline V gene lookup returns CDR1 SGDLS and CDR2 YYNGEE. The CDR3, as DNA: TGTGCCAGCAGCCCCCGGGACTCACACTACGAGCAGTACTTC. Translation: CASSPRDSHYEQYF.

CDR3 sequence (DNA): TGTGCCTGGAGTACACAGGTTCGGAGGGCTGAAGCTTTCTTT. Translation gives CAWSTQVRRAEAFF. The V and J genes are TRBV30 and TRBJ1-1, with D perhaps TRBD1 (5 bases). CDR1 GTSNPN and CDR2 SVGIG come from the germline V gene (reference sequence). The CDR3 consists of 14 residues. V was clipped by 2 bases and J by 6 bases, with 16 bases between them.

With respect to this clone: Other DNA sequences within the sample encode an identical CDR3. The J gene is TRBJ2-7, the V gene TRBV11-2, with D maybe TRBD2 (5 bases). CDR1 and CDR2 from the germline V gene are SGHAT and FQNNGV. The CDR3 sequence is 11 residues long. Trimming removed 1 base at V and 7 bases at J, with 5 bases between. CDR3 nucleotides: TGTGCCAGCAGCTTAGGGAGGGAGCAGTACTTC. Its translation is CASSLGREQYF.

The J gene is TRBJ1-2, the V gene TRBV5-6, with 9 bases matching TRBD1. The V gene's germline CDR1 is SGHDT and CDR2 YYEEEE. CDR3 length: 15 residues. V lost 4 bases to trimming and J lost 2 bases; unmatched junction nucleotides: 6. CDR3 residues: CASSVRGQGNYGYTF. The CDR3 DNA reads as TGTGCCAGCAGCGTGAGGGGACAGGGAAACTATGGCTACACCTTC.

The J gene is TRBJ2-1, the V gene TRBV6-6, with unresolved D. CDR1 and CDR2 from the germline V gene are MNHNY and SVGAGI (reference sequence). Trimming stripped 8 bases from V and 0 bases from J, with 8 bases between. The CDR3 has 13 amino acids. CDR3 in DNA: TGTGCCAGCGGTACAGTCTCCTACAATGAGCAGTTCTTC. Protein sequence: CASGTVSYNEQFF.

The chain joins TRBV27 to TRBJ2-2; 7 bases are a match to TRBD2. The CDR3 is made up of 15 amino acids. J gave up 3 bases and V 1 base, and 2 bases lay outside the gene matches. Germline lookup yields CDR1 MNHEY and CDR2 SMNVEV (reference sequence). CDR3 DNA: TGTGCCAGCAGTTTATGGGGGGGATACACCGGGGAGCTGTTTTTT. It specifies CASSLWGGYTGELFF.